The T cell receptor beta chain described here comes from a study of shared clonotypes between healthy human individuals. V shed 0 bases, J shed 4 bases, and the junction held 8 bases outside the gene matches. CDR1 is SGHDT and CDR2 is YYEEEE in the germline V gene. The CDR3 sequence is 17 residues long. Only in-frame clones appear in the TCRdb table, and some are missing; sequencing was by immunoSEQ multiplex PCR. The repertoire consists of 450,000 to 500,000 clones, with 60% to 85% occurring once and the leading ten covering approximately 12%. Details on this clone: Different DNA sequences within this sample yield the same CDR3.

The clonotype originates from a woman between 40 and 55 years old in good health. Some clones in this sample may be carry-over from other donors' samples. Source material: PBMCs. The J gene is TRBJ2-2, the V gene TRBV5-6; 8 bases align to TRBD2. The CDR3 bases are TGTGCCAGCAGCTTGGGTAGCGGGACCCGGGGCACCGGGGAGCTGTTTTTT. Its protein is CASSLGSGTRGTGELFF. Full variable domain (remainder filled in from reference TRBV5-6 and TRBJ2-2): DAGVTQSPTHLIKTRGQQVTLRCSPKSGHDTVSWYQQALGQGPQFIFQYYEEEERQRGNFPDRFSGHQFPNYSSELNVNALLLGDSALYLCASSLGSGTRGTGELFFGEGSRLTVL.